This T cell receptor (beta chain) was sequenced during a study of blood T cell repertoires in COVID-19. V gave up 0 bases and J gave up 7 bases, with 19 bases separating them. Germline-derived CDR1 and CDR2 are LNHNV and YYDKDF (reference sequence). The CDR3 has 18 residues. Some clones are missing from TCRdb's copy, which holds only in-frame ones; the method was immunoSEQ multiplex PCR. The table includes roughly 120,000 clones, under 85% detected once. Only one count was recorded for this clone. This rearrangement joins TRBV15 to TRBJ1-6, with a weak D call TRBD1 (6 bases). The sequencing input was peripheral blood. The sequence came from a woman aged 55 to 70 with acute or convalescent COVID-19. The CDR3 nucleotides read TGTGCCACCAGCAGAGAGGGACCAACAGGGCTGGAGAATTCACCCCTCCACTTT. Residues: CATSREGPTGLENSPLHF.